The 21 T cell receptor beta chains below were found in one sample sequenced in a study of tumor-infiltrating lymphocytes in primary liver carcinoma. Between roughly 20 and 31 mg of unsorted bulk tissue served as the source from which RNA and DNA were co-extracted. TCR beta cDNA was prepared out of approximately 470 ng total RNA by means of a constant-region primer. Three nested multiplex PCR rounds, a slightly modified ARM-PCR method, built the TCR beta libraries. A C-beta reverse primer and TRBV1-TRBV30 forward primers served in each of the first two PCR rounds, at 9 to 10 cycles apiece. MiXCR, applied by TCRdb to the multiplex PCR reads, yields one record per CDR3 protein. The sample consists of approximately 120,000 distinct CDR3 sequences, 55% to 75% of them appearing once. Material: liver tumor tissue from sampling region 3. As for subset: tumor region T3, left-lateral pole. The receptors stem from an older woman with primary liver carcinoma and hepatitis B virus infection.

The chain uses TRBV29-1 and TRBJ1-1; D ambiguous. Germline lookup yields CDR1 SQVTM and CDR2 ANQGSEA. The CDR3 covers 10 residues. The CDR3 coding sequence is TGCAACGGATTGGACACTGAAGCTTTCTTT. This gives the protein CNGLDTEAFF.

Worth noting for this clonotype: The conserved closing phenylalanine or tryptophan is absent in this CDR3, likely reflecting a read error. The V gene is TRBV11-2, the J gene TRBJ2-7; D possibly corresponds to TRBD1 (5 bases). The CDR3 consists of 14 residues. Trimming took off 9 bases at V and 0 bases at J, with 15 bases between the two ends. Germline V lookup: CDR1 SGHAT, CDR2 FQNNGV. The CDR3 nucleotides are TGTGCCAGTAGCCTATGGGGCACCTCCTACGAGCAGTACTAC. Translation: CASSLWGTSYEQYY.

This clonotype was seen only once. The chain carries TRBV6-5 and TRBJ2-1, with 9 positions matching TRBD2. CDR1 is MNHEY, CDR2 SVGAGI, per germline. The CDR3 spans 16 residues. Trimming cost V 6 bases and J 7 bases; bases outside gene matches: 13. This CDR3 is CASRESSGSRENEQFF. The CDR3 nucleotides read TGTGCCAGCAGGGAGAGTAGCGGGAGCCGTGAGAATGAGCAGTTCTTC.

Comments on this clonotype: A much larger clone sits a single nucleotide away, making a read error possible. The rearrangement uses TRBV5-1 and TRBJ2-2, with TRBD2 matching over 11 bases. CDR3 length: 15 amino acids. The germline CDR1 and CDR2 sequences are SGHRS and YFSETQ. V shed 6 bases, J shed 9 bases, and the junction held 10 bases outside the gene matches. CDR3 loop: CASKTTSGTNRELFF. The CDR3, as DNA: TGCGCCAGCAAGACGACTAGCGGGACTAACAGGGAGCTGTTTTTT.

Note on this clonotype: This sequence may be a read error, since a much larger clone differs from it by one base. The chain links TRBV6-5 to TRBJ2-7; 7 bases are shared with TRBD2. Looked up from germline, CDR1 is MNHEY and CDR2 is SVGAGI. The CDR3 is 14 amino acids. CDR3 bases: TGTGCCAGCAGAGTAGCGGGCGGCTCCTGCGAGCAGTACTTC. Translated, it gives CASRVAGGSCEQYF.

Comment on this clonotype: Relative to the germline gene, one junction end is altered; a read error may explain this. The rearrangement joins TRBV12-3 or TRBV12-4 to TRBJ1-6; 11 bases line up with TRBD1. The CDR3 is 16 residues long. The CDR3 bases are TGTGCCAGTAGTCAGGGACAGGGGGGCTTGAATTCACCCTTCCACTTT. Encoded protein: CASSQGQGGLNSPFHF.

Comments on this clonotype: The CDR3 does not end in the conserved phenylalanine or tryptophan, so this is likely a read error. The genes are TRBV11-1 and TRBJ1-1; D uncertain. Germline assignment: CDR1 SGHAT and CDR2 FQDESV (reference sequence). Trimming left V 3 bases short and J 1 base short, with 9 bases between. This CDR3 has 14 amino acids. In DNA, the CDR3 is TGTGCCAGCAGCTTGCGGAAGGGGAACACTGAAGCTTTCTCT. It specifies CASSLRKGNTEAFS.

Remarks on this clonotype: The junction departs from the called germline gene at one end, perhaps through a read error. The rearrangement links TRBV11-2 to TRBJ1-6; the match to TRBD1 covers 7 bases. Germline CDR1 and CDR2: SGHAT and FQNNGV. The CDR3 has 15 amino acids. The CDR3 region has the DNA TGTGCCAGCAGCCTCTCTGGGACAGCTAATTCAGCCCTCCACTTT. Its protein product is CASSLSGTANSALHF.

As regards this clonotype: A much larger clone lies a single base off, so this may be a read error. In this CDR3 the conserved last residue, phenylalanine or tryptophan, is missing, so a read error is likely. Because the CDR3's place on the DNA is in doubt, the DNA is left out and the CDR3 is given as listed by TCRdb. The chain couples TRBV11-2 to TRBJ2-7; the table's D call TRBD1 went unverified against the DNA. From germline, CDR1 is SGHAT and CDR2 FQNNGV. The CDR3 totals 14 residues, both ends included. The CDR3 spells CASSLEPGPNERYL.

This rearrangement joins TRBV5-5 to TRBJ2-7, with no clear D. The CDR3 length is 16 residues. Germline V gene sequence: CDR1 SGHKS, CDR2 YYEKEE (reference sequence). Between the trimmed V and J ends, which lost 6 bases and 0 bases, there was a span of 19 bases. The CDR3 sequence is CASTLIGSALSYEQYF. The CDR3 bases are TGTGCCAGCACCCTAATAGGTTCAGCACTCTCCTACGAGCAGTACTTC.

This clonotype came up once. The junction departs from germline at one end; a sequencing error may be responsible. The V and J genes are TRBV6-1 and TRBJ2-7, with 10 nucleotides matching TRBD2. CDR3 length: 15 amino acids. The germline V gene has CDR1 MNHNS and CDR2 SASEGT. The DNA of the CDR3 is TGTGCCTGCAGTGTTACCGGGACTAGCGATTACGAGCAGTACTTC. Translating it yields CACSVTGTSDYEQYF.

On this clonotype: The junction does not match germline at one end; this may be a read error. In DNA form, the CDR3 reads TGTGCCAGCGCGACTCCTGGGCGGGAGGCAAGAGGGGAGCAGAACTTC. Protein product: CASATPGREARGEQNF. The chain couples TRBV11-2 to TRBJ2-7; the match to TRBD2 covers 8 bases. Germline CDR1 is SGHAT and CDR2 is FQNNGV. This CDR3 comprises 16 residues. Drawing the rest from reference TRBV11-2 and TRBJ2-7, the complete variable domain is EAGVAQSPRYKIIEKRQSVAFWCNPISGHATLYWYQQILGQGPKLLIQFQNNGVVDDSQLPKDRFSAERLKGVDSTLKIQPAKLEDSAVYLCASATPGREARGEQNFGPGTRLTVT.

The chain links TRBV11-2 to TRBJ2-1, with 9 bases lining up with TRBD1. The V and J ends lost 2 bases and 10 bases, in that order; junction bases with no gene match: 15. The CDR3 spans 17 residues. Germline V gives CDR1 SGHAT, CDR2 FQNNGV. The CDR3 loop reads CASSLTHGQGYRYEQFF. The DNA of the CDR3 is TGTGCCAGCAGCTTAACCCACGGACAGGGGTACAGGTACGAGCAGTTCTTC.

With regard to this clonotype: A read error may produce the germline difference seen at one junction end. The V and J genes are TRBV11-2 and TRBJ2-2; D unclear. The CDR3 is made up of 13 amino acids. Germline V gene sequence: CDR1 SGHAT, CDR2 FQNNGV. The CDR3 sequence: CASNLDLAGELFF. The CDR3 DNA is TGTGCCAGCAACTTAGATCTGGCCGGGGAGCTGTTTTTT.

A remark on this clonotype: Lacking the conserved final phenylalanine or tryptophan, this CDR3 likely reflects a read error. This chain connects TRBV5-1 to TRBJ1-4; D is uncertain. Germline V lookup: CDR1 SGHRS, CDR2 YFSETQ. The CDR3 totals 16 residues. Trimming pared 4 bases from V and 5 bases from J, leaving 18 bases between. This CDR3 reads CASSPMRSLGNEKLFS. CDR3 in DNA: TGCGCCAGCAGCCCCATGCGTTCTCTCGGGAATGAAAAACTGTTTTCT.

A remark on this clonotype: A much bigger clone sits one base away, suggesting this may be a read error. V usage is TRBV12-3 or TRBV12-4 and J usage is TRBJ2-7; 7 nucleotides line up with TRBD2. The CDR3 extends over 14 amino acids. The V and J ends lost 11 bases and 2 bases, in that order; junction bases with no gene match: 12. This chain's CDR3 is CAGTLGEGPYEQYF. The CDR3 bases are TGTGCCGGCACCCTGGGGGAGGGTCCCTACGAGCAGTACTTC.

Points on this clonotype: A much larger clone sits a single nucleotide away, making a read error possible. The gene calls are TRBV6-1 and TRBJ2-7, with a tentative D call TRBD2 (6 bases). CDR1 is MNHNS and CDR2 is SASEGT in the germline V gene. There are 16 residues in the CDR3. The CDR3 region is CASSQDVKRALYGQYF. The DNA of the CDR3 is TGTGCCAGCAGCCAAGACGTAAAGCGGGCCCTCTACGGGCAGTACTTC.

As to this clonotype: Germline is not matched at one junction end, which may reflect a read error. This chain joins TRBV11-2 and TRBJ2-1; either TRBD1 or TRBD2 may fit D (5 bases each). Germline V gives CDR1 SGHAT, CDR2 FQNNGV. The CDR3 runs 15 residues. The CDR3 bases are TGTGACAGCAGCCCCTCCGGGGCGGTCCCTGGGGGACAGTTCTTC. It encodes CDSSPSGAVPGGQFF. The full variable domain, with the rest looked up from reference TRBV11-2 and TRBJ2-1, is EAGVAQSPRYKIIEKRQSVAFWCNPISGHATLYWYQQILGQGPKLLIQFQNNGVVDDSQLPKDRFSAERLKGVDSTLKIQPAKLEDSAVYLCDSSPSGAVPGGQFFGPGTRLTVL.

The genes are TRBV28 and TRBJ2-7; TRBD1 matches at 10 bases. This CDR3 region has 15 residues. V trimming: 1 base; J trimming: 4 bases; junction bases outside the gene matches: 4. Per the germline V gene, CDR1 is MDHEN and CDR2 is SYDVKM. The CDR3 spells CASSLLGQGVYEQYF. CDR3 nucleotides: TGTGCCAGCAGTTTATTAGGACAGGGGGTATACGAGCAGTACTTC.

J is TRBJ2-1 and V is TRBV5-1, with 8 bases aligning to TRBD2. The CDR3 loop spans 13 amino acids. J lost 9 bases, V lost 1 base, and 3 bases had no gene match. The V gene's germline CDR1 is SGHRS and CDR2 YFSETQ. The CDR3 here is CASSLFAGGEQFF. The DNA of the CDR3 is TGCGCCAGCAGCTTGTTTGCGGGGGGTGAGCAGTTCTTC.

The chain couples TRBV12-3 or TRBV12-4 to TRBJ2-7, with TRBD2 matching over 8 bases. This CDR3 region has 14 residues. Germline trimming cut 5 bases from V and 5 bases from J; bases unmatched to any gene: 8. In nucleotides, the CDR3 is TGTGCCAGCAGTCCTAGCGGGTTAACCCACGAGCAGTACTTC. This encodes CASSPSGLTHEQYF.